This entry concerns a single T cell receptor (beta chain). Method: immunoSEQ multiplex PCR; TCRdb's copy keeps in-frame clones and lacks some. The top ten clones hold over 0.35% of a sample with about 76,000 clones, 94% of them seen once. This specimen belongs to a study of technical replicates of blood from four donors. The CDR3 totals 13 residues. In germline, CDR1 is LNHDA, CDR2 SQIVND (reference sequence). V was trimmed by 3 bases and J by 5 bases, leaving 8 bases between them. This chain links TRBV19 with TRBJ1-5; D might be TRBD1 (5 bases). Sequenced sample: T cells isolated from PBMCs. The origin of this receptor is a human donor in good health. The CDR3 sequence is CASSILGDQPQHF. The DNA of the CDR3 is TGTGCCAGTAGTATCTTAGGGGATCAGCCCCAGCATTTT.